This is a list of T cell receptor beta chains from one sample in a study of cytomegalovirus exposure and HLA in healthy donors. TCRdb keeps only in-frame clones here, not all; method: immunoSEQ multiplex PCR. This sample has fewer than 200,000 clones, with 84% found just once. Sequencing used PBMCs. The receptors originated from a man aged 25 to 40 in good health and CMV-seronegative. Both conserved end residues are part of each CDR3. A D gene is named only where the DNA matches it firmly. Size tells how often a clone was seen (once, few, many) or the class of an expanded clone, and some rows leave it out.

TRBV20-1	NA	TRBD2	TRBJ2-1	CSASSGSNRFF	TGCAGTGCGTCCAGCGGGAGTAATAGGTTCTTC
TRBV5-7	NA	NA	TRBJ2-2	CASSLWRTGGANTGELFF	TGTGCCAGCAGCTTGTGGCGGACGGGGGGCGCTAACACCGGGGAGCTGTTTTTT
TRBV27	NA	NA	TRBJ1-5	CASSLLGRINQPQHF	TGTGCCAGCAGTTTATTGGGGCGCATAAATCAGCCCCAGCATTTT
TRBV29-1	NA	TRBD1	TRBJ1-2	CSVAGGGGYTF	TGCAGCGTTGCAGGGGGTGGTGGCTACACCTTC
TRBV6-1	NA	NA	TRBJ2-7	CASNNDYEQYF	TGTGCCAGCAACAACGACTACGAGCAGTACTTC
TRBV4-1	NA	TRBD2	TRBJ2-1	CASSQVLSGHNEQFF	TGCGCCAGCAGCCAAGTTCTTAGCGGGCACAATGAGCAGTTCTTC
TRBV25-1	few	NA	TRBJ1-5	CASSETGTNQPQHF	TGTGCCAGCAGTGAAACCGGGACAAATCAGCCCCAGCATTTT
TRBV6-1	NA	NA	TRBJ2-3	CASSEVRGPGTQYF	TGTGCCAGCAGTGAAGTAAGGGGCCCAGGTACGCAGTATTTT
TRBV30	NA	NA	TRBJ2-7	CAWSVSVYEQYF	TGTGCCTGGAGTGTATCTGTTTACGAGCAGTACTTC
TRBV2	few	NA	TRBJ1-5	CASSESDSPNQPQHF	TGTGCCAGCAGTGAATCAGACAGCCCCAATCAGCCCCAGCATTTT
TRBV19	NA	TRBD1	TRBJ2-7	CASSIATGPSYEQYF	TGTGCCAGTAGTATCGCGACAGGGCCTTCCTACGAGCAGTACTTC
TRBV5-1	NA	TRBD2	TRBJ2-5	CASSFTSGRETQYF	TGCGCCAGCAGCTTTACTAGCGGGAGAGAGACCCAGTACTTC
TRBV6-5	NA	NA	TRBJ1-5	CASSAREGNQPQHF	TGTGCCAGCAGTGCTAGGGAGGGCAATCAGCCCCAGCATTTT
TRBV7-8	NA	TRBD2	TRBJ2-5	CASSGPRLAGSQETQYF	TGTGCCAGCAGCGGCCCTCGCCTAGCGGGATCCCAAGAGACCCAGTACTTC
TRBV6-6	NA	TRBD1	TRBJ2-2	CASISTDRGYTGELFF	TGTGCCAGCATCTCAACCGACAGGGGGTATACCGGGGAGCTGTTTTTT
TRBV9	NA	NA	TRBJ2-7	CASSVGVGGHEQYF	TGTGCCAGCAGCGTAGGGGTGGGAGGACACGAGCAGTACTTC
TRBV5-1	NA	TRBD2	TRBJ2-1	CASSLFAGGQDEQFF	TGCGCCAGCAGCTTGTTTGCGGGGGGGCAGGATGAGCAGTTCTTC
TRBV6-1	NA	NA	TRBJ2-5	CASSEMGAFSARETQYF	TGTGCCAGCAGTGAAATGGGGGCATTCTCCGCGAGGGAGACCCAGTACTTC
TRBV6-6	NA	TRBD2	TRBJ2-1	CASSYWTSGRAVEQFF	TGTGCCAGCAGTTACTGGACTAGCGGGAGGGCTGTTGAGCAGTTCTTC
TRBV7-8	NA	NA	TRBJ1-5	CASSLGVNRGSNQPQHF	TGTGCCAGCAGCTTAGGGGTCAACCGGGGTAGCAATCAGCCCCAGCATTTT
TRBV5-1	NA	NA	TRBJ2-7	CASSLGRREPYEQYF	TGCGCCAGCAGCTTGGGAAGGAGGGAACCCTACGAGCAGTACTTC
TRBV10-2	NA	TRBD1	TRBJ2-7	CASSELGTVQPYEQYF	TGCGCCAGCAGTGAGCTCGGGACAGTACAACCCTACGAGCAGTACTTC
TRBV28	NA	NA	TRBJ2-3	CASSFYGEDTQYF	TGTGCCAGCAGTTTTTACGGGGAAGATACGCAGTATTTT
TRBV6-5	NA	TRBD2	TRBJ2-7	CASSTSGANYEQYF	TGTGCCAGCAGTACTAGCGGAGCCAACTACGAGCAGTACTTC
TRBV4-2	NA	TRBD1	TRBJ1-4	CASSPRQGRDEKLFF	TGTGCCAGCAGCCCGCGACAGGGGCGGGATGAAAAACTGTTTTTT
TRBV6-6	NA	NA	TRBJ2-7	CASSPLPSSEQYF	TGTGCCAGCAGTCCCCTACCTAGCAGCGAGCAGTACTTC
TRBV5-1	NA	NA	TRBJ2-4	CASSLKEGLGGIQYF	TGCGCCAGCAGCTTGAAGGAGGGGCTCGGGGGCATTCAGTACTTC
TRBV18	NA	TRBD2	TRBJ2-1	CASSLRLAGGREAEQFF	TGTGCCAGCTCACTCCGGCTAGCGGGGGGGCGAGAGGCTGAGCAGTTCTTC
TRBV7-3	NA	TRBD1	TRBJ1-1	CASSQNSLGRGLTEAFF	TGTGCCAGCAGCCAAAACTCCCTTGGCAGGGGGCTCACTGAAGCTTTCTTT
TRBV29-1	NA	NA	TRBJ2-7	CSVEEDSPYEQYF	TGCAGCGTTGAAGAAGACTCCCCCTACGAGCAGTACTTC
TRBV6-5	once	TRBD1	TRBJ1-5	CASSTRTGNQPQHF	TGTGCCAGCAGTACCAGGACAGGTAATCAGCCCCAGCATTTT
TRBV5-1	NA	TRBD2	TRBJ2-1	CASSPRLAGADEQFF	TGCGCCAGCAGCCCACGACTAGCGGGAGCCGATGAGCAGTTCTTC
TRBV18	once	NA	TRBJ1-6	CASSPTGGSGNSPLHF	TGTGCCAGCTCACCAACCGGAGGGAGTGGTAATTCACCCCTCCACTTT
TRBV7-9	NA	NA	TRBJ2-7	CASSPVDRSAYEQYF	TGTGCCAGCAGCCCCGTAGACAGGTCCGCCTACGAGCAGTACTTC
TRBV18	once	NA	TRBJ1-3	CASSPFGTGHKTSGNTIYF	TGTGCCAGCTCACCATTCGGTACCGGACACAAGACCTCTGGAAACACCATATATTTT
TRBV5-5	NA	TRBD1	TRBJ2-7	CASRDPGQPYEQYF	TGTGCCAGCAGGGACCCGGGACAGCCCTACGAGCAGTACTTC
TRBV9	NA	TRBD1	TRBJ1-2	CASSVRTGRDGYTF	TGTGCCAGCAGCGTAAGGACAGGCCGAGATGGCTACACCTTC
TRBV7-6	NA	TRBD2	TRBJ2-5	CASSGTSGQETQYF	TGTGCCAGCAGCGGGACTAGCGGCCAAGAGACCCAGTACTTC
TRBV18	NA	TRBD1	TRBJ1-3	CASSLLRDRGLISGNTIYF	TGTGCCAGCTCACTCCTCCGGGACAGGGGGCTAATCTCTGGAAACACCATATATTTT
TRBV4-3	NA	NA	TRBJ2-1	CASSQEEHRRNEQFF	TGCGCCAGCAGCCAAGAAGAGCACAGGAGAAATGAGCAGTTCTTC
TRBV5-1	NA	NA	TRBJ2-3	CASSPSFTGPSTDTQYF	TGCGCCAGCAGCCCCTCCTTCACAGGACCTAGCACAGATACGCAGTATTTT
TRBV7-6	NA	TRBD1	TRBJ1-2	CASSLGTGVDYGYTF	TGTGCCAGCAGCCTTGGGACAGGGGTGGACTATGGCTACACCTTC
TRBV18	few	NA	TRBJ2-7	CASSPGWTADYEQYF	TGTGCCAGCTCACCAGGGTGGACAGCCGACTACGAGCAGTACTTC
TRBV5-4	few	NA	TRBJ2-6	CASSEGVSRSGANVLTF	TGTGCCAGCAGCGAGGGGGTCTCTCGCTCTGGGGCCAACGTCCTGACTTTC
TRBV7-2	once	TRBD2	TRBJ2-3	CASSLNSGGNTDTQYF	TGTGCCAGCAGCTTAAATTCGGGGGGGAACACAGATACGCAGTATTTT
TRBV5-1	NA	TRBD1	TRBJ2-3	CASSLASGTGIPDTQYF	TGCGCCAGCAGCTTGGCCTCCGGGACAGGGATCCCAGATACGCAGTATTTT
TRBV6-1	NA	TRBD2	TRBJ2-7	CASSEPSGGGNDEQYF	TGTGCCAGCAGTGAACCTAGCGGTGGAGGGAACGACGAGCAGTACTTC
TRBV11-2	NA	NA	TRBJ2-1	CASSFGQGGLYNEQFF	TGTGCCAGCAGCTTCGGGCAGGGGGGACTCTACAATGAGCAGTTCTTC
TRBV15	NA	NA	TRBJ1-4	CATSRDRAQEKLFF	TGTGCCACCAGCAGAGACAGGGCTCAGGAAAAACTGTTTTTT
TRBV11-2	NA	TRBD1	TRBJ2-5	CASSITGTGRETQYF	TGTGCCAGCAGCATAACCGGGACAGGGAGGGAGACCCAGTACTTC
TRBV15	once	NA	TRBJ1-1	CATSRDNQGFTEAFF	TGTGCCACCAGCAGAGATAACCAGGGATTCACTGAAGCTTTCTTT
TRBV7-2	few	NA	TRBJ1-1	CASLATNQNTEAFF	TGTGCCAGCCTAGCGACAAATCAGAACACTGAAGCTTTCTTT
TRBV6-4	NA	NA	TRBJ1-2	CASSDSWASGSYTF	TGTGCCAGCAGTGACTCATGGGCTTCAGGTAGCTACACCTTC